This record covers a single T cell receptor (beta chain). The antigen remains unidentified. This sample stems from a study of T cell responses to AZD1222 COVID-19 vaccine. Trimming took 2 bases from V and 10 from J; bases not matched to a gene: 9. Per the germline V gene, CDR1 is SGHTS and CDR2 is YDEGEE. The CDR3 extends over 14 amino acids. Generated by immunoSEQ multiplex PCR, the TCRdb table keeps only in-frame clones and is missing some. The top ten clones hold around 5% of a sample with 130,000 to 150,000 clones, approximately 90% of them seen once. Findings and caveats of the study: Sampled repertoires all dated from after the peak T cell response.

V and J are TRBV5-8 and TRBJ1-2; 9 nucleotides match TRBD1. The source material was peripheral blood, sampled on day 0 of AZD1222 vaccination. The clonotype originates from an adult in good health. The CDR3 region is CASSLRGQGFIYTF. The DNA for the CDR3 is TGTGCCAGCAGCTTAAGGGGACAGGGTTTTATCTACACCTTC.